This T cell receptor beta chain was found in a study of T-cell reconstitution after alpha-beta-depleted transplantation in children. This clonotype has a handful of counts. The V gene lost 1 base and the J gene lost 4 bases, with 10 bases spanning the gap. Germline values: CDR1 SGHVS, CDR2 FNYEAQ. This CDR3 region has 15 residues. Unique molecular identifiers were incorporated when the TCRbeta library was constructed. TCRdb reprocessed the PCR reads with MiXCR, giving one entry per CDR3 protein. The sample has 200,000 to 250,000 distinct CDR3 sequences, about a tenth seen once. The starting material was PBMCs from the stem cell graft donor, obtained from the stem cell graft. The V and J genes are TRBV7-6 and TRBJ2-2; D is unclear. The sequence was obtained from a human donor who donated a stem cell graft to a child with acute lymphoblastic leukemia. The CDR3 coding sequence is TGTGCCAGCAGCTTAGAGGCAGGAGCCACCGGGGAGCTGTTTTTT. This translates into CASSLEAGATGELFF.